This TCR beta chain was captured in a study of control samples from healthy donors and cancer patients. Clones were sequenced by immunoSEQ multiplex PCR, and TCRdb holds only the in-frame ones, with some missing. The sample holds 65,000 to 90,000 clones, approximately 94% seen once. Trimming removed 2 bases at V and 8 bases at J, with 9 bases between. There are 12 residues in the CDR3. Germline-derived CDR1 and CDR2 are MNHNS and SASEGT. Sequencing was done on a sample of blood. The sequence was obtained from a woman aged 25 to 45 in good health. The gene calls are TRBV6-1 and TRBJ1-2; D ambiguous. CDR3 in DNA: TGTGCCAGCAGTGAAAATCGCTGGGGCTACACCTTC. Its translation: CASSENRWGYTF.